Reported below is one TCR beta chain. Its antigen is unidentified. Without the conserved terminal phenylalanine or tryptophan, this CDR3 likely stems from a read error. Donors gave roughly 10 milliliters of peripheral blood apiece. The sample comes from a study of blood T cells in healthy people across ages. The study, taken as a whole, reports: In these data, TCR beta diversity tracked strongly with naive T cell percentage. Long-lived and aged donors differed, with more naive CD4+ cells and higher diversity in the long-lived.

For the second PCR, which ran for roughly 6 to 12 cycles, a sample-barcoded 5' primer and a J-beta primer mix were used. MiXCR, applied by TCRdb to the 5' RACE reads, yields one record per CDR3 protein. The data show about 2 million distinct CDR3 sequences, with about 49% seen just once and roughly 2% held by the top ten. This CDR3 is 13 amino acids long. V lost 0 bases and J lost 11, with 12 bases in between. Looked up from germline, CDR1 is SGHRS and CDR2 is YFSETQ. This chain links TRBV5-1 with TRBJ2-1; TRBD1 or TRBD2 may be the D gene (6 bases each). Sequencing was done on a sample of blood. The receptor was derived from a woman between 40 and 55 years old in good health. The CDR3 nucleotides read TGCGCCAGCAGCTTGGCCATAGGGGGGAAGCAGTTCCTC. It yields the protein CASSLAIGGKQFL.